One sample yielded the 13 T cell receptor beta chains listed below, sequenced in a study of blood T cell repertoires in COVID-19. Using immunoSEQ multiplex PCR, the repertoire was profiled, and TCRdb retains in-frame clones only, with some absent. The repertoire consists of roughly 150,000 clones, with 70% to 90% occurring once and the leading ten covering around 1.9%. The sample was peripheral blood. All receptors derive from a man aged 50 to 59 who had recovered from COVID-19.

The rearrangement uses TRBV9 and TRBJ2-5, with TRBD1 identical over 10 bases. V lost 4 bases to trimming and J lost 5 bases; unmatched junction nucleotides: 8. Germline V gene data show CDR1 as SGDLS and CDR2 as YYNGEE. The length of the CDR3 is 15 residues. CDR3 DNA sequence: TGTGCCAGCAGCCCCTGGACAGGGGGGTGGGAGACCCAGTACTTC. Protein: CASSPWTGGWETQYF.

This clone appeared once. The J gene is TRBJ2-3, the V gene TRBV5-4; 7 bases are a match to TRBD1. J was trimmed by 0 bases and V by 5 bases; bases with no gene match: 6. The CDR3 has 15 amino acids. CDR1 is SGHNT, CDR2 YYREEE, per germline (reference sequence). The DNA for the CDR3 is TGTGCCAGCAGGGGACAGAAGTCGAGCACAGATACGCAGTATTTT. Protein sequence: CASRGQKSSTDTQYF.

The rearrangement joins TRBV28 to TRBJ1-2; D may be TRBD1 (6 bases). Germline CDR1 is MDHEN and CDR2 is SYDVKM. The CDR3 runs to 18 residues. With 1 base removed from V and 0 bases from J, the gap between germline ends came to 18 bases. CDR3 sequence reads: CASSLLPRTASPNYGYTF. Here the CDR3 DNA reads TGTGCCAGCAGTTTATTACCACGGACAGCGAGCCCTAACTATGGCTACACCTTC.

V gene TRBV11-3 combines with J gene TRBJ2-7, with 15 bases fitting TRBD2. Trimming cost V 2 bases and J 1 base; bases outside gene matches: 12. CDR1 is SGHNT and CDR2 is YENEEA in the germline V gene. The CDR3 is 20 amino acids. The CDR3 reads CASSLPPVGLAGGVSYEQYF. The CDR3 nucleotides are TGTGCCAGCAGCTTACCCCCTGTGGGACTAGCGGGAGGTGTATCCTACGAGCAGTACTTC.

The CDR3 sequence: CASSPPGTGDYNEQFF. CDR3 sequence (DNA): TGTGCCAGCTCACCTCCCGGGACAGGGGATTACAATGAGCAGTTCTTC. This chain joins TRBV18 and TRBJ2-1; 10 positions agree with TRBD1. Unmatched junction bases numbered 6, after V lost 3 bases and J lost 4 bases. This CDR3 contains 16 residues. CDR1 is KGHSH and CDR2 is LQKENI in the germline V gene.

J is TRBJ2-2 and V is TRBV3-1 (or the pseudogene TRBV3-2), with 12 bases fitting TRBD2. The germline gives CDR1 LGHDT, CDR2 YNNKEL (reference sequence). This CDR3 has 18 residues. J lost 0 bases, V lost 5 bases, and 7 bases had no gene match. CDR3 residues: CASSRRTSGTANTGELFF. The CDR3 nucleotides read TGTGCCAGCAGCAGGCGGACTAGCGGGACCGCGAACACCGGGGAGCTGTTTTTT.

The genes are TRBV5-6 and TRBJ2-4, with D perhaps matching TRBD1 (6 bases). The V gene's germline CDR1 is SGHDT and CDR2 YYEEEE. V gave up 1 base and J gave up 2 bases, with 13 bases separating them. The CDR3 loop spans 16 amino acids. The DNA of the CDR3 is TGTGCCAGCAGCTTGAACAGGGCCGGGACCAAAAACATTCAGTACTTC. Translating it yields CASSLNRAGTKNIQYF.

This rearrangement joins TRBV6-1 to TRBJ2-1; D is uncertain. Germline lookup yields CDR1 MNHNS and CDR2 SASEGT. This CDR3 comprises 13 residues. Between the trimmed V and J ends, which lost 3 bases and 7 bases, there was a span of 10 bases. This CDR3 is CASSDSLGNEQFF. The CDR3 DNA reads TGTGCCAGCAGTGACAGTCTCGGGAATGAGCAGTTCTTC.

The chain combines TRBV12-3 or TRBV12-4 with TRBJ2-5; D not certain. CDR3 size: 12 residues. V gave up 2 bases and J gave up 5 bases, with 6 bases separating them. CDR3 loop: CASSLLVETQYF. The CDR3 region has the DNA TGTGCCAGCAGTTTACTAGTTGAGACCCAGTACTTC.

This clone was recorded once. V and J are TRBV30 and TRBJ1-5; weak D call: TRBD1 (6 bases). The CDR3 sequence is 12 residues long. Trimming took off 0 bases at V and 6 bases at J, with 6 bases between the two ends. CDR1 GTSNPN and CDR2 SVGIG come from the germline V gene (reference sequence). CDR3 nucleotide sequence: TGTGCCTGGAGTGTACAGGGTCAGCCCCAGCATTTT. This sequence encodes CAWSVQGQPQHF.

This sequence joins TRBV27 and TRBJ1-1; D possibly corresponds to TRBD1 (6 bases). The CDR3 is 16 residues long. Germline-derived CDR1 and CDR2 are MNHEY and SMNVEV (reference sequence). V was pared by 5 bases and J by 0 bases, with 16 bases between. The CDR3, as DNA: TGTGCCAGCAGTGCCCCGACAGGAGACATGAACACTGAAGCTTTCTTT. This gives the protein CASSAPTGDMNTEAFF.

This clone has a count of ten or more. V and J are TRBV7-9 and TRBJ2-5; TRBD2 aligns across 7 bases. The CDR3 length is 15 residues. V trimming: 5 bases; J trimming: 4 bases; junction bases outside the gene matches: 10. Germline-derived CDR1 and CDR2 are SEHNR and FQNEAQ (reference sequence). CDR3 residues: CASSPTLASSETQYF. CDR3 bases: TGTGCCAGCAGCCCGACACTAGCGAGCTCAGAGACCCAGTACTTC.

V is TRBV19 and J is TRBJ2-1, with D possibly TRBD2 on 5 matching bases. CDR1 and CDR2 (germline): LNHDA, SQIVND (reference sequence). The CDR3 loop spans 14 amino acids. Trimming pared 10 bases from V and 4 bases from J, leaving 17 bases between. CDR3 region: CATIAKDGYNEQFF. CDR3 DNA: TGTGCCACCATAGCGAAGGACGGATACAATGAGCAGTTCTTC.